This T cell receptor (beta chain) was retrieved from a study of identifying expanded T cells in peripheral blood. Healthy donors had no documented immune events, such as infections, while sampled. Notes on this clone: Its antigen is currently unknown.

Trimming removed 5 bases at V and 2 bases at J, with 16 bases between. CDR1 is SGHVS, CDR2 FQNEAQ, per germline. CDR3 length: 16 amino acids. Study-wide results and limits: Clone count variance between roughly 2-week samples rose with total template count.

Sequencing was performed with immunoSEQ multiplex PCR; in TCRdb, only in-frame clones are kept and a portion is missing. The table has about 82,000 clones, approximately 90% seen once. The sequencing sample was made of blood. The rearrangement uses TRBV7-8 and TRBJ1-5, with no clear D. This receptor was identified in a person between 18 and 70 years old in good health. CDR3 nucleotide sequence: TGTGCCAGCAGCCCCGAGGCCCGGGGTGGCAATCAGCCCCAGCATTTT. It specifies CASSPEARGGNQPQHF.